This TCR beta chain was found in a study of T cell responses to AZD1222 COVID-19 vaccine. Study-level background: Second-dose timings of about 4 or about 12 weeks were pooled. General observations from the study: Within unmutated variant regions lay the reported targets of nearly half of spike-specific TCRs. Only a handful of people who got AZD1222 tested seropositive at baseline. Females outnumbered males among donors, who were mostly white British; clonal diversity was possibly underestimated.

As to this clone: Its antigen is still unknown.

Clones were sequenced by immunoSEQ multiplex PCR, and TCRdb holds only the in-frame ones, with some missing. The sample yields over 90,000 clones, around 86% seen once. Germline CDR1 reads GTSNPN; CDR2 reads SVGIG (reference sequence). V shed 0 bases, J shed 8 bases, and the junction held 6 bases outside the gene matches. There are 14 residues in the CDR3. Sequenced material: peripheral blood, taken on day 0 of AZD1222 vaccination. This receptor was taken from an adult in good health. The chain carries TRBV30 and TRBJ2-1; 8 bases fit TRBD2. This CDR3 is CAWSVRGGTHEQFF. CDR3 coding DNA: TGTGCCTGGAGTGTACGGGGGGGGACCCATGAGCAGTTCTTC.